This T cell receptor beta chain was identified during a study of shared clonotypes between healthy human individuals. About the research overall: Ranging from 18 to 49 in age, donors were a couple of women and three men. Regarding the study as a whole: Sharing across four donors was seen in about 5% of naive CD4 clonotypes. Naive subsets typically showed greater estimated richness than memory subsets.

The protocol was immunoSEQ multiplex PCR, while the TCRdb copy is restricted to in-frame clones and leaves out a portion. Of 950,000 to 1,100,000 clones detected, roughly 80% appear once; the ten largest clones hold about 1.4%. CDR3 size: 16 residues. Germline CDR1 and CDR2: SNHLY and FYNNEI. J was trimmed by 2 bases and V by 7 bases; bases with no gene match: 7. Of note for this clone: Its antigen remains unknown.

The TCR comes from a man younger than 35 in good health. This chain connects TRBV2 to TRBJ2-2, with 10 bases matching TRBD2. What was sequenced was memory CD4+ T cells sorted from blood. Subset given: CD45RA-negative fraction. CDR3 DNA sequence: TGTGCCAGCAACTTGAGGACTAGCGGAAACACCGGGGAGCTGTTTTTT. Its translation: CASNLRTSGNTGELFF.